The rows below give T cell receptor beta chains drawn from one sample of a study of OX40 agonist ivuxolimab in advanced cancers. The protocol was immunoSEQ multiplex PCR, while the TCRdb copy is restricted to in-frame clones and leaves out a portion. Among approximately 33,000 clones, more than 70% were seen once, and the ten largest hold 9.1%. The sample in question was CD4+ or CD8+ T cells sorted from blood, obtained in a trial of the OX40 agonist ivuxolimab. The receptors originated from an adult with an advanced solid tumor such as melanoma, head and neck, liver or kidney cancer. The CDR3 runs from the conserved cysteine through the conserved F or W. Fields, in order: clone size, J gene, D gene, V gene, CDR3 DNA, CDR3 protein. A D gene is named only where the DNA matches it firmly. For some rows the clone size is stated as once, few or many, or as a class when expanded; others skip it.

clone_size: -; j_call: TRBJ1-5; d_call: -; v_call: TRBV7-6; cdr3_nt: TGTGCCAGCAGCCCTGGGAGGGATAGCAATCAGCCCCAGCATTTT; cdr3_aa: CASSPGRDSNQPQHF
clone_size: -; j_call: TRBJ2-3; d_call: TRBD2; v_call: TRBV5-1; cdr3_nt: TGCGCCAGCACCGGTAGCGGGAGGGCGACAGATACGCAGTATTTT; cdr3_aa: CASTGSGRATDTQYF
clone_size: -; j_call: TRBJ1-2; d_call: -; v_call: TRBV29-1; cdr3_nt: TGCAGCGTTGAAAAGCATTCTGGAGGCTACACCTTC; cdr3_aa: CSVEKHSGGYTF
clone_size: -; j_call: TRBJ1-3; d_call: -; v_call: TRBV7-6; cdr3_nt: TGTGCCAGCAGCTTCAAGAGGGGCAATGCGGGAAACACCATATATTTT; cdr3_aa: CASSFKRGNAGNTIYF
clone_size: -; j_call: TRBJ2-2; d_call: TRBD1; v_call: TRBV11-2; cdr3_nt: TGTGCCAGCAGCGAATTGACAGGGGACACCGGGGAGCTGTTTTTT; cdr3_aa: CASSELTGDTGELFF
clone_size: -; j_call: TRBJ2-5; d_call: -; v_call: TRBV2; cdr3_nt: TGTGCCAGCAGCCTAGGGGCTTTCCAAGAGACCCAGTACTTC; cdr3_aa: CASSLGAFQETQYF
clone_size: -; j_call: TRBJ1-2; d_call: -; v_call: TRBV7-2; cdr3_nt: TGTGCCAGCAGCTTAGTCGAGGGAAGGGGTTCCGGCTACACCTTC; cdr3_aa: CASSLVEGRGSGYTF
clone_size: -; j_call: TRBJ2-7; d_call: TRBD1; v_call: TRBV28; cdr3_nt: TGTGCCAGCAGTTTCCGCCGGGACAGCTACGAGCAGTACTTC; cdr3_aa: CASSFRRDSYEQYF
clone_size: -; j_call: TRBJ2-3; d_call: -; v_call: TRBV19; cdr3_nt: TGTGCCAGTAAAAGGCAGGGCGTAGATACGCAGTATTTT; cdr3_aa: CASKRQGVDTQYF
clone_size: -; j_call: TRBJ2-1; d_call: -; v_call: TRBV7-6; cdr3_nt: TGTGCCAGCAGCTTAGTAGGGGGGAGTGGTGTGAATGAGCAGTTCTTC; cdr3_aa: CASSLVGGSGVNEQFF
clone_size: -; j_call: TRBJ2-1; d_call: -; v_call: TRBV4-2; cdr3_nt: TGTGCCAGCAGCCAAGGCGACGCTACCTACAATGAGCAGTTCTTC; cdr3_aa: CASSQGDATYNEQFF
clone_size: -; j_call: TRBJ2-2; d_call: -; v_call: TRBV5-1; cdr3_nt: TGCGCCAGCAGCTGGGACTTCACCGGGGAGCTGTTTTTT; cdr3_aa: CASSWDFTGELFF
clone_size: -; j_call: TRBJ2-3; d_call: -; v_call: TRBV7-3; cdr3_nt: TGTGCCAGCAGCGCCCGGACTGGGAAAGATACGCAGTATTTT; cdr3_aa: CASSARTGKDTQYF
clone_size: once; j_call: TRBJ2-1; d_call: TRBD2; v_call: TRBV28; cdr3_nt: TGTGCCAGCAGATCATCAGCGGGAGGAAACTACAATGAGCAGTTCTTC; cdr3_aa: CASRSSAGGNYNEQFF
clone_size: once; j_call: TRBJ2-7; d_call: TRBD2; v_call: TRBV6-6; cdr3_nt: TGTGCCAGCAGATCTCACGACGGACTAGCGGGAGACGAGCAGTACTTC; cdr3_aa: CASRSHDGLAGDEQYF
clone_size: -; j_call: TRBJ1-2; d_call: -; v_call: TRBV7-2; cdr3_nt: TGTGCCAGCAGCTCTTGGGGGGCTGAATTTAACTATGGCTACACCTTC; cdr3_aa: CASSSWGAEFNYGYTF
clone_size: -; j_call: TRBJ2-3; d_call: -; v_call: TRBV5-4; cdr3_nt: TGTGCCAGCAGCCCCCCGGGGGCCACTTCAGCAGATACGCAGTATTTT; cdr3_aa: CASSPPGATSADTQYF
clone_size: -; j_call: TRBJ1-1; d_call: -; v_call: TRBV7-9; cdr3_nt: TGTGCCAGCAGCCACGGACGGACGAACACTGAAGCTTTCTTT; cdr3_aa: CASSHGRTNTEAFF
clone_size: -; j_call: TRBJ2-5; d_call: -; v_call: TRBV11-2; cdr3_nt: TGTGCCAGCAGCTTGACCCAAGAGACCCAGTACTTC; cdr3_aa: CASSLTQETQYF
clone_size: -; j_call: TRBJ2-2; d_call: -; v_call: TRBV5-1; cdr3_nt: TGCGCCAGCAGCCCCTCCTTCAGGGTTAGCACCGGGGAGCTGTTTTTT; cdr3_aa: CASSPSFRVSTGELFF
clone_size: few; j_call: TRBJ2-2; d_call: TRBD2; v_call: TRBV7-2; cdr3_nt: TGTGCCAGCAGCTTCACTAGCGGGACTACCGGGGAGCTGTTTTTT; cdr3_aa: CASSFTSGTTGELFF
clone_size: -; j_call: TRBJ2-3; d_call: -; v_call: TRBV5-1; cdr3_nt: TGCGCCAGCAGCTCTTCAGGGCCCGCAGATACGCAGTATTTT; cdr3_aa: CASSSSGPADTQYF
clone_size: -; j_call: TRBJ2-1; d_call: -; v_call: TRBV1; cdr3_nt: TGCACCAGCAGCAACGTTTTCCTTAGCTCCTACAATGAGCAGTTCTTC; cdr3_aa: CTSSNVFLSSYNEQFF
clone_size: -; j_call: TRBJ2-5; d_call: -; v_call: TRBV28; cdr3_nt: TGTGCCAGCAGGTCGGGCCCACAAGAGACCCAGTACTTC; cdr3_aa: CASRSGPQETQYF
clone_size: -; j_call: TRBJ1-2; d_call: -; v_call: TRBV5-1; cdr3_nt: TGCGCCAGCAGCTTCCACAGGGATGGCTACACCTTC; cdr3_aa: CASSFHRDGYTF
clone_size: -; j_call: TRBJ2-5; d_call: -; v_call: TRBV15; cdr3_nt: TGTGCCACCAGCAGAGACGCCCAAGAGACCCAGTACTTC; cdr3_aa: CATSRDAQETQYF
clone_size: once; j_call: TRBJ2-3; d_call: -; v_call: TRBV4-1; cdr3_nt: TGCGCCAGCAGTGGACCGGTATTTGGCACAGATACGCAGTATTTT; cdr3_aa: CASSGPVFGTDTQYF
clone_size: -; j_call: TRBJ2-2; d_call: -; v_call: TRBV7-3; cdr3_nt: TGTGCCAGCAGCTTAAACACCGGGGAGCTGTTTTTT; cdr3_aa: CASSLNTGELFF
clone_size: -; j_call: TRBJ2-6; d_call: TRBD1; v_call: TRBV28; cdr3_nt: TGTGCCAGCAGAACCCCCACAGGGGTTGGGGCCAACGTCCTGACTTTC; cdr3_aa: CASRTPTGVGANVLTF
clone_size: -; j_call: TRBJ2-3; d_call: TRBD2; v_call: TRBV28; cdr3_nt: TGTGCCAGCAGTTTACCCCTACTAGCGGGAGGGCCTGGAAATACGCAGTATTTT; cdr3_aa: CASSLPLLAGGPGNTQYF